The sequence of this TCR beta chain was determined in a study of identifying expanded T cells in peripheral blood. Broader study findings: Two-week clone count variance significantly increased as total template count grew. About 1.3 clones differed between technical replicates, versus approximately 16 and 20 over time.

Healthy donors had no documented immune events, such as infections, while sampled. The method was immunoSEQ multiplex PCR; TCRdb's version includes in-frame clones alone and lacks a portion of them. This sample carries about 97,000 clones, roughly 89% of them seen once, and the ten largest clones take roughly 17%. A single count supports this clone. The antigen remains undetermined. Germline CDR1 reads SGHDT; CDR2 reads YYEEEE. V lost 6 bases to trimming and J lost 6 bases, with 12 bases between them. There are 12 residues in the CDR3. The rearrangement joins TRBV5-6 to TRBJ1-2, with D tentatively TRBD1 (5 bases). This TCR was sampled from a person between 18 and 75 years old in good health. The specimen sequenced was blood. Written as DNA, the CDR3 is TGTGCCAGCAACCTCGAGGACAATGGCTACACCTTC. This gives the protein CASNLEDNGYTF.